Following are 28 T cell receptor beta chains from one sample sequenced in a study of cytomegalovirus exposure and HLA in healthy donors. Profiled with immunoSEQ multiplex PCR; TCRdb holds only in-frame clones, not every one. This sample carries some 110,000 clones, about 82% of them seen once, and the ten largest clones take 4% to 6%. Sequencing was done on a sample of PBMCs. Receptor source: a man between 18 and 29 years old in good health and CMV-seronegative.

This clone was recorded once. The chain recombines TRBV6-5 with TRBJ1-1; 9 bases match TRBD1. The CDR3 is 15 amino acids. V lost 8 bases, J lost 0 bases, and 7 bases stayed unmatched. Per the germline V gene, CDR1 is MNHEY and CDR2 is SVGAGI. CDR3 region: CASGNRGLLNTEAFF. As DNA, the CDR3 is TGTGCCAGCGGGAACAGGGGGCTTTTGAACACTGAAGCTTTCTTT.

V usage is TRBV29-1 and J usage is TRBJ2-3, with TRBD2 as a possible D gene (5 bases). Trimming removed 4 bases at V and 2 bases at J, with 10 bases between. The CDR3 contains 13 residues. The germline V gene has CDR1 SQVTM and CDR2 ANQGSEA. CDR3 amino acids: CSVALVNTDTQYF. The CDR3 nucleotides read TGCAGCGTTGCACTAGTAAACACAGATACGCAGTATTTT.

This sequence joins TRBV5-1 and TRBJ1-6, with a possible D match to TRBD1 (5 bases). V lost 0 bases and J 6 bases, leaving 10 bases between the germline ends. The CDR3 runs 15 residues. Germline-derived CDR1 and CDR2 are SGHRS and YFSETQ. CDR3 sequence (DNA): TGCGCCAGCAGCTTGGATCAGGGCGCTAATTCACCCCTCCACTTT. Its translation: CASSLDQGANSPLHF.

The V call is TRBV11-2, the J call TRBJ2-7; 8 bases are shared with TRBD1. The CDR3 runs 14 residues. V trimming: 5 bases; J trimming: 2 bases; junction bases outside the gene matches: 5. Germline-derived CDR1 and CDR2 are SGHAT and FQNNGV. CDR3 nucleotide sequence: TGTGCCAGCAGCATCGGGACAGGAGCCTACGAGCAGTACTTC. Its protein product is CASSIGTGAYEQYF.

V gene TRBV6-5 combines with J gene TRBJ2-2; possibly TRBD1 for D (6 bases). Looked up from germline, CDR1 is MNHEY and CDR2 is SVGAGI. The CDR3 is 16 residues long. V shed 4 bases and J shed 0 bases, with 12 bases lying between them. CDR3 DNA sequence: TGTGCCAGCAGTTCCCTAACAGGGCCGAACACCGGGGAGCTGTTTTTT. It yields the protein CASSSLTGPNTGELFF.

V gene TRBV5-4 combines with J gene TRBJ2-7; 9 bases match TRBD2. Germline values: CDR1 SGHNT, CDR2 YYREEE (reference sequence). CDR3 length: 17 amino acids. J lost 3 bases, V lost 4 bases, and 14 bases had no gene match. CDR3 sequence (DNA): TGTGCCAGCAGCCCGGGGGGTAGCGGGAGCCTCTACTACGAGCAGTACTTC. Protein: CASSPGGSGSLYYEQYF.

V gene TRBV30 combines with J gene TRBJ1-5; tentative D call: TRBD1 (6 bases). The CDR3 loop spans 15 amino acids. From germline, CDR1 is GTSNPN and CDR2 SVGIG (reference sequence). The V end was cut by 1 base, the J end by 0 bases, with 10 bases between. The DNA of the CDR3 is TGTGCCTGGAGTGGGGGGGGCGTTAGCAATCAGCCCCAGCATTTT. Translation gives CAWSGGGVSNQPQHF. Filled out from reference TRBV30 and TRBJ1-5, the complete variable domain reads SQTIHQWPATLVQPVGSPLSLECTVEGTSNPNLYWYRQAAGRGLQLLFYSVGIGQISSEVPQNLSASRPQDRQFILSSKKLLLSDSGFYLCAWSGGGVSNQPQHFGDGTRLSIL.

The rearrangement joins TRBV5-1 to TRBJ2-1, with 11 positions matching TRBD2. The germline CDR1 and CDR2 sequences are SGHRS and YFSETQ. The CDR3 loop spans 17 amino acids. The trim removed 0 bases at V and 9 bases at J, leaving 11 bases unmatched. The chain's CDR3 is CASSLVLAGGGHGEQFF. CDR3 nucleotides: TGCGCCAGCAGCTTGGTGCTAGCGGGGGGTGGTCACGGTGAGCAGTTCTTC.

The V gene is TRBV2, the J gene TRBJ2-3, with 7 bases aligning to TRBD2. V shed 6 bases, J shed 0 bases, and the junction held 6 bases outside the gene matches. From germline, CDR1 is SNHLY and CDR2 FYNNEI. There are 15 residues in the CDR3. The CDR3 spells CASRGRSGSTDTQYF. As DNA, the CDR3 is TGTGCCAGCAGGGGCCGTAGCGGGAGCACAGATACGCAGTATTTT.

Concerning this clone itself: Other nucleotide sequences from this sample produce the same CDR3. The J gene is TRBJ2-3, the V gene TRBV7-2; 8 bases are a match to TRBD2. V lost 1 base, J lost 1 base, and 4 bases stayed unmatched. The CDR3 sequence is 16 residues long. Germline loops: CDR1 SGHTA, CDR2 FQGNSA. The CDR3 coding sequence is TGTGCCAGCAGCTTAGTAGCGGGGACCGGCACAGATACGCAGTATTTT. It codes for CASSLVAGTGTDTQYF.

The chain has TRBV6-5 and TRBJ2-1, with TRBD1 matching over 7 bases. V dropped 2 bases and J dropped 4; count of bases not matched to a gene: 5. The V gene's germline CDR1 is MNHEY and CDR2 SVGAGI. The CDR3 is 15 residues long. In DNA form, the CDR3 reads TGTGCCAGCAGTTACGAGGGGACAGCGTACAATGAGCAGTTCTTC. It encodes CASSYEGTAYNEQFF.

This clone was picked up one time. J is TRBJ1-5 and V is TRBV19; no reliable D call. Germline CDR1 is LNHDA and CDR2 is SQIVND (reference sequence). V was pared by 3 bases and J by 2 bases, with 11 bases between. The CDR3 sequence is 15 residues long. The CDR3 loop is CASSIYVLGNQPQHF. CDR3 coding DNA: TGTGCCAGTAGTATTTACGTGTTAGGCAATCAGCCCCAGCATTTT. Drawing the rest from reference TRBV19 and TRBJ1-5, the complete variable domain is DGGITQSPKYLFRKEGQNVTLSCEQNLNHDAMYWYRQDPGQGLRLIYYSQIVNDFQKGDIAEGYSVSREKKESFPLTVTSAQKNPTAFYLCASSIYVLGNQPQHFGDGTRLSIL.

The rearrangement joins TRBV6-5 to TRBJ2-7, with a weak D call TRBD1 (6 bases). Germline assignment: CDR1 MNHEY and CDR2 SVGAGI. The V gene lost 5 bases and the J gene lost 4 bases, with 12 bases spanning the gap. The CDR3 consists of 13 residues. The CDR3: CASSPGTHYEQYF. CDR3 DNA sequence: TGTGCCAGCAGTCCCGGGACACATTACGAGCAGTACTTC.

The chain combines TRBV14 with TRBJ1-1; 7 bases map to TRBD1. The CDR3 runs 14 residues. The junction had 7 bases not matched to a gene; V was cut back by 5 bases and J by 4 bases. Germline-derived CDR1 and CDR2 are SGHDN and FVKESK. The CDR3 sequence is CASSYRGMGTEAFF. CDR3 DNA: TGTGCCAGCAGCTACAGGGGTATGGGCACTGAAGCTTTCTTT.

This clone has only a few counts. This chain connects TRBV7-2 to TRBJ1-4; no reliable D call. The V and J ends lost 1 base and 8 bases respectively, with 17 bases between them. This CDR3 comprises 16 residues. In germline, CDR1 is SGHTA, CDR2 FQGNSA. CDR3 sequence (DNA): TGTGCCAGCAGCTTAGATGGGCGGGAGAATGGGGAAAAACTGTTTTTT. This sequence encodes CASSLDGRENGEKLFF. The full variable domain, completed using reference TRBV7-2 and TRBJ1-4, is GAGVSQSPSNKVTEKGKDVELRCDPISGHTALYWYRQSLGQGLEFLIYFQGNSAPDKSGLPSDRFSAERTGGSVSTLTIQRTQQEDSAVYLCASSLDGRENGEKLFFGSGTQLSVL.

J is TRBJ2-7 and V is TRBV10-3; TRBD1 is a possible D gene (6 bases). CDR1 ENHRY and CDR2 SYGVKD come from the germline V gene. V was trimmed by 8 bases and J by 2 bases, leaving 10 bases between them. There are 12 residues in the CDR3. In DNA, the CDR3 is TGTGCCATCGGCACAGGGACCTACGAGCAGTACTTC. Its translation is CAIGTGTYEQYF.

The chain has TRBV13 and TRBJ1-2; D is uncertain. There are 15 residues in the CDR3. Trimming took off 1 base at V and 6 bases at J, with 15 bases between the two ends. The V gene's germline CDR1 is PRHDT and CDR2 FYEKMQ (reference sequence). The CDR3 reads CASSLAIAGTDGYTF. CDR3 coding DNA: TGTGCCAGCAGCTTAGCTATTGCAGGTACAGATGGCTACACCTTC. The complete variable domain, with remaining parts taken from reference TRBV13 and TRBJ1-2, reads AAGVIQSPRHLIKEKRETATLKCYPIPRHDTVYWYQQGPGQDPQFLISFYEKMQSDKGSIPDRFSAQQFSDYHSELNMSSLELGDSALYFCASSLAIAGTDGYTFGSGTRLTVV.

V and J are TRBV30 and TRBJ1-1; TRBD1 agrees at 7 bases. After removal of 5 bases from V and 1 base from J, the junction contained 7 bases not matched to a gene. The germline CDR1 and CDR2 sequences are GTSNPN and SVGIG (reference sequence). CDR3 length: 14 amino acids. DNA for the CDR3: TGTGCCTGGGATACGGGACAGCCGAACACTGAAGCTTTCTTT. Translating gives CAWDTGQPNTEAFF.

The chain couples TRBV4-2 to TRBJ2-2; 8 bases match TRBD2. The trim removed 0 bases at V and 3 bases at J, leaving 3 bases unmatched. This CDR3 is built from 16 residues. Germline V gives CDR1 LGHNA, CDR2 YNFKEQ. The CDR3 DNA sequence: TGTGCCAGCAGCCAAGAAGGGCGGGGGGACACCGGGGAGCTGTTTTTT. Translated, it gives CASSQEGRGDTGELFF.

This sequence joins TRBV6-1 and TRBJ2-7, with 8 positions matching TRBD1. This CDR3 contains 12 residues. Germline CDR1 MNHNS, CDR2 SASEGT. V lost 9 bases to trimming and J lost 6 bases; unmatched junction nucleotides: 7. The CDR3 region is CASLGQGGEQYF. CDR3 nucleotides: TGTGCCAGTTTAGGACAGGGAGGCGAGCAGTACTTC.

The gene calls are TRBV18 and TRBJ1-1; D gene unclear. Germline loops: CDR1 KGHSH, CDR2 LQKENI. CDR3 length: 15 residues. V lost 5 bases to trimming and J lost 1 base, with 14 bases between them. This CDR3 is CASSVRVGGNTEAFF. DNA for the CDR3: TGTGCCAGCTCAGTGAGAGTAGGCGGGAACACTGAAGCTTTCTTT.

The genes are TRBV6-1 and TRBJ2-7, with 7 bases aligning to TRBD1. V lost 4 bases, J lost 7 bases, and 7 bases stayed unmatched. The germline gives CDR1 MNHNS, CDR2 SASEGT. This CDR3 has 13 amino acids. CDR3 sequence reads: CASSGRGLWEQYF. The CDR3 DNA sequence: TGTGCCAGCAGTGGTAGGGGGCTGTGGGAGCAGTACTTC.

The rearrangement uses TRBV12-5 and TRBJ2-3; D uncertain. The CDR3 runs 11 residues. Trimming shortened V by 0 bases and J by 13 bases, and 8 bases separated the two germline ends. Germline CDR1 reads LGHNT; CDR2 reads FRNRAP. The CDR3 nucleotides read TGTGCTAGTGGTTTGGTCCACCCGGAGTATTTT. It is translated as CASGLVHPEYF.

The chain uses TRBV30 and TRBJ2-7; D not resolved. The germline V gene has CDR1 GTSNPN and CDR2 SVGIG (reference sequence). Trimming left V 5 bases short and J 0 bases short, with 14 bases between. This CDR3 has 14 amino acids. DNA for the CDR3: TGTGCCTGGGTCGCGAGCGCTCGCTCCTACGAGCAGTACTTC. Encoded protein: CAWVASARSYEQYF.

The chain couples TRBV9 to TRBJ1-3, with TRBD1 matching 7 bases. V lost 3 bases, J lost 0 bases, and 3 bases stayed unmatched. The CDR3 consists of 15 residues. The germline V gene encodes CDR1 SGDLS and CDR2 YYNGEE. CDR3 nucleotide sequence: TGTGCCAGCAGCGCGGGGACAGTCTCTGGAAACACCATATATTTT. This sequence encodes CASSAGTVSGNTIYF. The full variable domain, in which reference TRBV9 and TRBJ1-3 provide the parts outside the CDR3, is DSGVTQTPKHLITATGQRVTLRCSPRSGDLSVYWYQQSLDQGLQFLIQYYNGEERAKGNILERFSAQQFPDLHSELNLSSLELGDSALYFCASSAGTVSGNTIYFGEGSWLTVV.

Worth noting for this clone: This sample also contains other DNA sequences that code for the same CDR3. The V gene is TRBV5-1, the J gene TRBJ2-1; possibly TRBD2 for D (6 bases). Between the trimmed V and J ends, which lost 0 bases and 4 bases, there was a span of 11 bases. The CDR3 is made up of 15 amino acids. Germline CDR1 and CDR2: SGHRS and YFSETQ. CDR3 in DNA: TGCGCCAGCAGCTTGGGAGCTAGCGATTACAATGAGCAGTTCTTC. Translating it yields CASSLGASDYNEQFF.

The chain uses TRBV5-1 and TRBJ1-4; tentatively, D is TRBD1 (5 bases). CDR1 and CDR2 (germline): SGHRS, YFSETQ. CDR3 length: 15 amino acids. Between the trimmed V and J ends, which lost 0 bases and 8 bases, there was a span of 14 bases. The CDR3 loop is CASSLDSLGGEKLFF. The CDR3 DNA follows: TGCGCCAGCAGCTTGGACTCCCTGGGGGGAGAAAAACTGTTTTTT.

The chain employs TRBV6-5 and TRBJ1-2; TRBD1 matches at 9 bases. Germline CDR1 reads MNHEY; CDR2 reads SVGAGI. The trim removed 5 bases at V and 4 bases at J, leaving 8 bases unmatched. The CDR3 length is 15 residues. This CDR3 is CASSTGTGSSYGYTF. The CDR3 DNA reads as TGTGCCAGCAGTACCGGGACAGGGTCTAGCTATGGCTACACCTTC.